This T cell receptor beta chain was identified during a study of control samples from healthy donors and cancer patients. Assay: immunoSEQ multiplex PCR; the TCRdb copy retains only in-frame clones and omits some. The sample lists 70,000 to 80,000 clones, approximately 84% seen once, with more than 12% in the top ten. Germline V gene sequence: CDR1 KGHSH, CDR2 LQKENI. V lost 2 bases and J lost 4; bases outside the gene matches: 0. The CDR3 runs to 14 residues. The sequence came from a man in his forties or fifties in good health. The sample consisted of blood. The chain links TRBV18 to TRBJ1-4; 8 bases map to TRBD1. The DNA of the CDR3 is TGTGCCAGCTCACCAGGACAGGGTAATGAAAAACTGTTTTTT. It yields the protein CASSPGQGNEKLFF.